In its sample, the clone carrying this T cell receptor beta chain was seen many times. The target antigen is unknown. These data belong to a study of spatial heterogeneity in lung cancer. The CDR3 length is 14 residues. Trimming left V 5 bases short and J 0 bases short, with 11 bases between. Whole-study results and caveats: Tracking of tumor mutation counts was seen in expanded intratumoral alpha and beta TCR counts.

The time point is: sample taken at primary tumor resection. Each CDR3 protein is one row after TCRdb ran MiXCR on the 5' RACE reads. The repertoire consists of 16,000 or so distinct CDR3 sequences, with roughly 5.8% occurring once and the leading ten covering 10% to 13%. The source is a female donor with early-stage non-small cell lung cancer. The source was lung tumor tissue, collected at surgery. The J gene is TRBJ2-7, the V gene TRBV12-3 or TRBV12-4; D gene ambiguous. The CDR3 loop reads CASSRRASSYEQYF. The CDR3 DNA sequence: TGTGCCAGCAGTCGCCGGGCGAGCTCCTACGAGCAGTACTTC.